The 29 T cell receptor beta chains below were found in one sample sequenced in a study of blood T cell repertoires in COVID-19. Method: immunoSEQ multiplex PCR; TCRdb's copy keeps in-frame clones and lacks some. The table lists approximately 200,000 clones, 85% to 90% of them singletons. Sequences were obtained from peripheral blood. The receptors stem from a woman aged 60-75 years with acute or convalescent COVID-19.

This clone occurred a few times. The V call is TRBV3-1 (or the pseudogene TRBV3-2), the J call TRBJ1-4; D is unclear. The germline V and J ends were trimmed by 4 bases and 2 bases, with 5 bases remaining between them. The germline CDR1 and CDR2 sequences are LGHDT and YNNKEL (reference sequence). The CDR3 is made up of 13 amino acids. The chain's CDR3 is CASSPPTNEKLFF. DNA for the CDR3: TGTGCCAGCAGCCCTCCGACTAATGAAAAACTGTTTTTT.

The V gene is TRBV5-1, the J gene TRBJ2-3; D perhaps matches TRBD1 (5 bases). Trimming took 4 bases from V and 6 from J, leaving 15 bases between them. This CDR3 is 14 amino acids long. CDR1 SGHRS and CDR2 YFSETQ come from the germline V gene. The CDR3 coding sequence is TGCGCCAGCAGCCTCGCTGCCCGACAGGATACGCAGTATTTT. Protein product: CASSLAARQDTQYF.

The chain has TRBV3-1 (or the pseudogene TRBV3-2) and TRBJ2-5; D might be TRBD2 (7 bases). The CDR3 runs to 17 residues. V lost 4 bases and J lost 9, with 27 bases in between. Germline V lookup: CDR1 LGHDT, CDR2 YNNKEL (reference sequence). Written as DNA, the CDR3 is TGTGCCAGCAGCCCAGACTGGACGGGGGGCCCCAAGTGGGCCCAGTACTTC. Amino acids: CASSPDWTGGPKWAQYF.

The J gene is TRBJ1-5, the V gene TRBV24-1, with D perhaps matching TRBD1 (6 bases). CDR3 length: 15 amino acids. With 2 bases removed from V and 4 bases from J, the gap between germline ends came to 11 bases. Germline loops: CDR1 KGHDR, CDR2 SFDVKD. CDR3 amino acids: CATSDSGHLNQPQHF. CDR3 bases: TGTGCCACCAGTGATTCGGGACACCTGAATCAGCCCCAGCATTTT.

The DNA of the CDR3 is TGTGCCAGCCGAAGAGGAACGCCCCAGCATTTT. Translated, it gives CASRRGTPQHF. The chain uses TRBV2 and TRBJ1-5; the D is unclear. This CDR3 spans 11 amino acids. Germline values: CDR1 SNHLY, CDR2 FYNNEI. Trimming stripped 8 bases from V and 9 bases from J, with 11 bases between.

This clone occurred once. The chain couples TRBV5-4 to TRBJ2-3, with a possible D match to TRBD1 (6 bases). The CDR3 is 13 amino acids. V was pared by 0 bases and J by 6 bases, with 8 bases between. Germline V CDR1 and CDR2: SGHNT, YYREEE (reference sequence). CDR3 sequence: CASSLDRADTQYF. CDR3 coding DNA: TGTGCCAGCAGCTTGGACAGGGCTGATACGCAGTATTTT.

The CDR3 loop reads CASSPRMQSYEQYF. For the CDR3, the DNA is TGTGCCAGCTCACCACGTATGCAGTCCTACGAGCAGTACTTC. V is TRBV18 and J is TRBJ2-7, with D hard to call. The V end was cut by 1 base, the J end by 1 base, with 8 bases between. CDR3 length equals 14 residues. The germline V gene encodes CDR1 KGHSH and CDR2 LQKENI.

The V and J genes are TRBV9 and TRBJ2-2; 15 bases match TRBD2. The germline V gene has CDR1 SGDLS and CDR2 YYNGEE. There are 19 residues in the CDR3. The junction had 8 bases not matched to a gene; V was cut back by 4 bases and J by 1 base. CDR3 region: CASSPLGGLAGGNTGELFF. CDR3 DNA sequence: TGTGCCAGCAGCCCTCTAGGGGGACTAGCGGGAGGGAACACCGGGGAGCTGTTTTTT.

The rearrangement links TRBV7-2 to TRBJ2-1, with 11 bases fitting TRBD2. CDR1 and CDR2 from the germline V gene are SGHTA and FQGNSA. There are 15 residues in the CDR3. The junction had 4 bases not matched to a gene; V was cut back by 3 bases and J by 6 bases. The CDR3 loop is CASSLLAGGINEQFF. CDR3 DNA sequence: TGTGCCAGCAGCTTGCTAGCGGGGGGAATCAATGAGCAGTTCTTC.

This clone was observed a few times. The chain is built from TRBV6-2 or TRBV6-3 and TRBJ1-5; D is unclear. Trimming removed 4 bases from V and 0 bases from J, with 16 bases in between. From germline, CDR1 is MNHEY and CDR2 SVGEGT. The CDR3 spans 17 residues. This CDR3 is CASSSNLQLYSNQPQHF. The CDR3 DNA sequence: TGTGCCAGCAGTTCTAACCTACAGCTTTATAGCAATCAGCCCCAGCATTTT.

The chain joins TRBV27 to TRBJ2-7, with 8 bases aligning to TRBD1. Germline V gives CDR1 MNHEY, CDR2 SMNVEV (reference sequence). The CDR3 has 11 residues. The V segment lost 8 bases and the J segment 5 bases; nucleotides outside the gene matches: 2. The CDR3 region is CASGQGNEQYF. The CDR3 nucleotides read TGTGCCAGCGGACAGGGCAACGAGCAGTACTTC.

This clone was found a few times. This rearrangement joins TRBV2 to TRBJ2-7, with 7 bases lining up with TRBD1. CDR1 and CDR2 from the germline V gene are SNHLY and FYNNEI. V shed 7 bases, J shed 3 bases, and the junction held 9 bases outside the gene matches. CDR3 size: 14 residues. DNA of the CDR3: TGTGCCAGCATTTTTCGACAGGGCCTCTACGAGCAGTACTTC. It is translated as CASIFRQGLYEQYF.

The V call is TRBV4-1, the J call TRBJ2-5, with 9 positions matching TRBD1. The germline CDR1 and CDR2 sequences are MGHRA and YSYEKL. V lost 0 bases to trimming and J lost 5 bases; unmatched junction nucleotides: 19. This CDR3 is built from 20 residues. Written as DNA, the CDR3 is TGCGCCAGCAGCCAAGAGCCCTGGGACAGGGTGAGGATAGGCGGGGAGACCCAGTACTTC. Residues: CASSQEPWDRVRIGGETQYF.

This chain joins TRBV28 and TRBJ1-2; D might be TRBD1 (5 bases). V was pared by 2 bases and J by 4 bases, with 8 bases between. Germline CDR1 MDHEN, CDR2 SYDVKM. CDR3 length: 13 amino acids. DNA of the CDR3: TGTGCCAGCAGTTTAAGGGGACTCTATGGCTACACCTTC. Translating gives CASSLRGLYGYTF.

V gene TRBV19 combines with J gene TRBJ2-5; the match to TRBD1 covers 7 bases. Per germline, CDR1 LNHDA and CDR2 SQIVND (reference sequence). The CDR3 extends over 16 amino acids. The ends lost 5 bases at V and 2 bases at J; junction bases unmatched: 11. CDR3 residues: CASSRRGGFGQETQYF. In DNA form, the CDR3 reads TGTGCCAGTAGTCGGCGAGGGGGCTTTGGGCAAGAGACCCAGTACTTC.

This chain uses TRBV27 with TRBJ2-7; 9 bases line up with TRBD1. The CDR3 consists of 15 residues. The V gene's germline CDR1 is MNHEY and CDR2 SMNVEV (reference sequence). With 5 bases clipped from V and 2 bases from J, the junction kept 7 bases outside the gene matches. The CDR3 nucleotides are TGTGCCAGCAGTCTAAAAAGACAGGGGGCCTACGAGCAGTACTTC. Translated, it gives CASSLKRQGAYEQYF.

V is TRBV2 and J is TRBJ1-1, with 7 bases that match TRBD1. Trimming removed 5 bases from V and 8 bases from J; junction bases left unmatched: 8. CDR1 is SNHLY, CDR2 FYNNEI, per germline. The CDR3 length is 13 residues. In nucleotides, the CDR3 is TGTGCCAGCAGTATGAGACAGGGAGTAGAAGCTTTCTTT. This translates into CASSMRQGVEAFF.

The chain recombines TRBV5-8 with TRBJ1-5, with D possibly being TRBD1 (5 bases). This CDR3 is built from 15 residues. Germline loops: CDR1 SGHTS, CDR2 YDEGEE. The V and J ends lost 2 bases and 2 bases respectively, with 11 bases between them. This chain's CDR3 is CASSFRGEGNQPQHF. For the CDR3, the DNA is TGTGCCAGCAGCTTTCGGGGGGAGGGCAATCAGCCCCAGCATTTT.

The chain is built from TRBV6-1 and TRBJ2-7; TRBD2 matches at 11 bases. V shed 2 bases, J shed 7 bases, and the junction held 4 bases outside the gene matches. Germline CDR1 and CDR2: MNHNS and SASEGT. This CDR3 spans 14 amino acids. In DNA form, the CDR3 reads TGTGCCAGCAGTGAACTACTAGCGGGAGTTGAGCAGTACTTC. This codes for CASSELLAGVEQYF.

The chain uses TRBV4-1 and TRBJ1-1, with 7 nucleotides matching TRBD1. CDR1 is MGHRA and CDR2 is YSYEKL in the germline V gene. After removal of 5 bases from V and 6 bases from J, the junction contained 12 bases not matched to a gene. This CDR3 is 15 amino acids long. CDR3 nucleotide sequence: TGCGCCAGCAGCGTAAGGGAAGACAGGGCTCCTGAAGCTTTCTTT. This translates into CASSVREDRAPEAFF.

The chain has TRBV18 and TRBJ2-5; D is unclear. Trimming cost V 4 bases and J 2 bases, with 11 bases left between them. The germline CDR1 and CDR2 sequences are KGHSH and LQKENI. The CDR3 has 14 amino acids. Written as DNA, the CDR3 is TGTGCCAGCTCACTAAGAGAACTTCAAGAGACCCAGTACTTC. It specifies CASSLRELQETQYF.

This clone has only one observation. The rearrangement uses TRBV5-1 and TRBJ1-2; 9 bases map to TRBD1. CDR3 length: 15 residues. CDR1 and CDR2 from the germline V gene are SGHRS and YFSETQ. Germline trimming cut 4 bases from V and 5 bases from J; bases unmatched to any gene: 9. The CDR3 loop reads CASSKEQGAKYGYTF. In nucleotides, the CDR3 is TGCGCCAGCAGCAAAGAACAGGGGGCGAAGTATGGCTACACCTTC.

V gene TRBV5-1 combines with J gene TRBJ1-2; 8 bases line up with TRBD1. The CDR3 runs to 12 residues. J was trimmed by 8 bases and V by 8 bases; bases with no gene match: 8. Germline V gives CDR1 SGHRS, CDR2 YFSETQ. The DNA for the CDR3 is TGCGCCAGGGTGAGGACAGGGTGGGGCTACACCTTC. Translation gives CARVRTGWGYTF.

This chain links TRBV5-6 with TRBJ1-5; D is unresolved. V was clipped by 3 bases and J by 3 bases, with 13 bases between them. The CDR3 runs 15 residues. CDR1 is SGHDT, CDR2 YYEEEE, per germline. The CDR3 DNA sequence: TGTGCCAGCAGCTACCCTTCGAGGGCCAATCAGCCCCAGCATTTT. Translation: CASSYPSRANQPQHF.

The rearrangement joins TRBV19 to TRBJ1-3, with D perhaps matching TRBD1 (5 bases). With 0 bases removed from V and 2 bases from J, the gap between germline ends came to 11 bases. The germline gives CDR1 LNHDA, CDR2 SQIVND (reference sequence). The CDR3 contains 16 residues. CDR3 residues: CASSIDVGQTGNTIYF. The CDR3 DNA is TGTGCCAGTAGTATAGATGTGGGGCAGACTGGAAACACCATATATTTT.

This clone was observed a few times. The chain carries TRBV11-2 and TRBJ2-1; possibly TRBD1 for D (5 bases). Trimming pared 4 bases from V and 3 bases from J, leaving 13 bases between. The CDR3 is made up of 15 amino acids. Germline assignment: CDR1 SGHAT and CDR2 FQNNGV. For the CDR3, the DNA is TGTGCCAGCAGCTCTAGGATACAGGACTACAATGAGCAGTTCTTC. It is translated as CASSSRIQDYNEQFF.

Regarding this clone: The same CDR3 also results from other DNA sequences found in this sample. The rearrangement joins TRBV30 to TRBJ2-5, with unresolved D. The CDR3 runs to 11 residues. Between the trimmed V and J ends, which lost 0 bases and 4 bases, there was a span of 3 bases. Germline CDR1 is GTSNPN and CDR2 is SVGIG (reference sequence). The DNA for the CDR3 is TGTGCCTGGAGTGTTAGAGAGACCCAGTACTTC. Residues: CAWSVRETQYF.

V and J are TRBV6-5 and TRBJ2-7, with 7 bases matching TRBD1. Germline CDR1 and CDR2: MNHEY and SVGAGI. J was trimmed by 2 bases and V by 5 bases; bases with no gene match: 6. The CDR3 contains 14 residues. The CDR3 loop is CASSRPGQTYEQYF. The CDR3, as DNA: TGTGCCAGCAGTCGACCGGGACAGACCTACGAGCAGTACTTC.

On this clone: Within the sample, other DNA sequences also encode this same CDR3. The CDR3 spells CATSRDRGNYGYTF. As DNA, the CDR3 is TGTGCCACCAGCAGAGATCGGGGTAACTATGGCTACACCTTC. The chain uses TRBV15 and TRBJ1-2; D remains unclear. The CDR3 loop spans 14 amino acids. The ends were cut back, 0 bases at V and 1 base at J, with 6 bases in the middle. Germline CDR1 LNHNV, CDR2 YYDKDF (reference sequence).